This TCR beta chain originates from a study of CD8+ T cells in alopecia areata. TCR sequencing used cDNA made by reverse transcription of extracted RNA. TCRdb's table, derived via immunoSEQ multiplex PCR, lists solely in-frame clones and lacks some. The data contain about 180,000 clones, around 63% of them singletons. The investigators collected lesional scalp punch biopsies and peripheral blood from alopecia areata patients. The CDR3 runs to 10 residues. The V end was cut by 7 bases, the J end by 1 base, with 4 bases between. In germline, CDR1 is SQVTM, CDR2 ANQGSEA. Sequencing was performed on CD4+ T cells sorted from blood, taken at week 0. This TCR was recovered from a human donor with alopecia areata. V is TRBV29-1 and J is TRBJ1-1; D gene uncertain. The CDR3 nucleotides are TGCAGCGGGGAGAACACTGAAGCTTTCTTT. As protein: CSGENTEAFF.